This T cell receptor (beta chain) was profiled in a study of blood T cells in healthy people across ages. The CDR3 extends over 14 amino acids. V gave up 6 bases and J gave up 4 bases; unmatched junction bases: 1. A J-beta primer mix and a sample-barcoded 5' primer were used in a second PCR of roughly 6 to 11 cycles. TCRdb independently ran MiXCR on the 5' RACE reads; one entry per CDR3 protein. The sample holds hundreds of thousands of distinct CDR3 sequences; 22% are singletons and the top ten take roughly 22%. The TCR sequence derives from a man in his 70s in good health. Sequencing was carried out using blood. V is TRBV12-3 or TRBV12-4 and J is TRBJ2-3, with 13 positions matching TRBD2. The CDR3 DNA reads TGTGCCAGCAGCACTAGCGGGGGGGCAGATACGCAGTATTTT. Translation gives CASSTSGGADTQYF.